This T cell receptor beta chain was sequenced in a study of shared clonotypes between healthy human individuals. Study results and limitations: It was the few donors that limited the genetic and exposure-history diversity represented. Lower generation probabilities were found for non-shared clonotypes than for those shared by all four donors. Specimens sampled were limited to blood, with tissue repertoires likely differing.

For this clone: What it binds is not known.

Naive CD8 isolation took CD45RO-negative cells positively selected for CCR7 and excluded terminally differentiated effector memory CD45RA+ cells. The CDR3 has 17 amino acids. Per the study methods: Filtering differed since immunoSEQ provided only junctions, with no quality scores. Measured with immunoSEQ multiplex PCR; TCRdb has only the in-frame clones, and not every one. The V and J calls and clone size are taken from that table; D and trimming were inferred from the DNA. The sample records some 2,100,000 clones, 85% to 95% being singletons. The rearrangement joins TRBV21-1 to TRBJ1-5. TRBV21-1 is tagged as a pseudogene. The receptor comes from a man aged 18-30 years in good health. Some clones in this sample may be carry-over from other donors' samples. Sequencing was carried out using naive CD8+ T cells from PBMCs. CDR3 sequence (DNA): TGTGCCAGCCAGCGGTTGGGGGGGGCTTTTAGCAATCAGCCCCAGCATTTT. Residues: CASQRLGGAFSNQPQHF.